This T cell receptor (beta chain) stems from a study of blood T cell repertoires in COVID-19. Study summary: Donors in the United States, Italy and Spain gave samples during acute or convalescent COVID-19. PBMCs, B-cell-depleted T cells, or T cells provided the cDNA or gDNA that made up the material.

Generated by immunoSEQ multiplex PCR, the TCRdb table keeps only in-frame clones and is missing some. The data contain about 430,000 clones, more than 70% of them singletons. Trimming took off 7 bases at V and 5 bases at J, with 12 bases between the two ends. The CDR3 covers 13 residues. Germline assignment: CDR1 MGHDK and CDR2 SYGVNS. Study members were between roughly 18 and 90 years old and lived in 24 US regions. In the 2 weeks before study entry, exposed participants met a COVID-19 case, which was PCR-confirmed or clinician-diagnosed. Sequenced input: PBMCs or T cells enriched from blood (not recorded which). This clonotype was sampled from a young woman who had been exposed to COVID-19. This rearrangement joins TRBV25-1 to TRBJ2-1; tentative D call: TRBD2 (6 bases). CDR3 protein: CASTGSTDNEQFF. CDR3 bases: TGTGCCAGCACCGGGAGTACCGACAATGAGCAGTTCTTC. Looking up the rest from reference TRBV25-1 and TRBJ2-1 gives the full variable domain: EADIYQTPRYLVIGTGKKITLECSQTMGHDKMYWYQQDPGMELHLIHYSYGVNSTEKGDLSSESTVSRIRTEHFPLTLESARPSHTSQYLCASTGSTDNEQFFGPGTRLTVL.